The text below deals with one TCR beta chain. Sorted subsets were amplified in replicate PCRs using around 220 ng DNA, tens of thousands of T cell genomes. Methods used by the authors: Because ImmunoSEQ provided only junction sequences with no quality scores, the filtering differed. Assay: immunoSEQ multiplex PCR; the TCRdb copy retains only in-frame clones and omits some. The V and J calls and the clone size are those of that table, but D and trimming were determined from the DNA. The sample shows millions of clones, 85% to 95% of them seen only once. Germline lookup yields CDR1 SGHAT and CDR2 FQNNGV. The CDR3 totals 19 residues. Trimming took off 4 bases at V and 3 bases at J, with 22 bases between the two ends. The data were taken from a study of shared clonotypes between healthy human individuals. Study context: Donors had three CD4 naive, three CD4 memory, two CD8 naive and one CD8 memory plate apiece.

V and J are TRBV11-2 and TRBJ1-6; possibly TRBD1 for D (5 bases). The TCR originated in a young man in good health. Sequencing input: naive CD4+ T cells sorted from blood. The sample's subset: CD45RA+ positively selected. The CDR3 spells CASSSHPYRQPDYNSPLHF. CDR3 nucleotides: TGTGCCAGCAGCTCCCACCCTTACAGGCAACCGGACTATAATTCACCCCTCCACTTT.